A selection of T cell receptor beta chains follows, all from one sample in a study of CD8 T cells in ankylosing spondylitis. Via MiXCR, TCRdb re-called the 5' RACE reads, giving one row per CDR3 protein. The data hold 700,000 or so distinct CDR3 sequences, with under 20% observed a single time. Sequences were obtained from blood, either unsorted or a sorted T cell fraction (not recorded which). Receptor source: a male donor with ankylosing spondylitis. CDR3s include the opening cysteine and the closing phenylalanine or tryptophan. The D gene is left open where the match is weak. Size is stated for part of the rows, as once, few or many counts, or as a class when the clone is expanded.

v_gene: TRBV4-2; j_gene: TRBJ2-5; abundance: -; d_gene: -; CDR3nt: TGTGCCAGCAGCCAAGGAACAGGAACACCCGAGACCCAGTACTTC; CDR3aa: CASSQGTGTPETQYF
v_gene: TRBV25-1; j_gene: TRBJ2-1; abundance: few; d_gene: TRBD2; CDR3nt: TGTGCCAGCAGTGATAGCGGGGGGGCAACCTACAATGAGCAGTTCTTC; CDR3aa: CASSDSGGATYNEQFF
v_gene: TRBV11-2; j_gene: TRBJ1-1; abundance: -; d_gene: -; CDR3nt: TGTGCCAGCAGCTTGACAGCAACTCCGAACACTGAAGCTTTCTTT; CDR3aa: CASSLTATPNTEAFF
v_gene: TRBV20-1; j_gene: TRBJ2-7; abundance: few; d_gene: TRBD1; CDR3nt: TGCAGTGCTCAACGGACAGGGGGTACCTACGAGCAGTACTTC; CDR3aa: CSAQRTGGTYEQYF
v_gene: TRBV12-3/TRBV12-4; j_gene: TRBJ2-3; abundance: many; d_gene: TRBD1; CDR3nt: TGTGCCAGCAGTACGACAGGGATCCACACAGATACGCAGTATTTT; CDR3aa: CASSTTGIHTDTQYF
v_gene: TRBV2; j_gene: TRBJ2-2; abundance: -; d_gene: -; CDR3nt: TGTGCCAGCAGCAAGGGGGCGGGAACGAACACCGGGGAGCTGTTTTTT; CDR3aa: CASSKGAGTNTGELFF
v_gene: TRBV6-2/TRBV6-3; j_gene: TRBJ1-2; abundance: few; d_gene: -; CDR3nt: TGTGCCAGCAGTCCCGGGGGGCAATATGGCTACACCTTC; CDR3aa: CASSPGGQYGYTF
v_gene: TRBV12-3/TRBV12-4; j_gene: TRBJ1-1; abundance: many; d_gene: -; CDR3nt: TGTGCCAGCTCAAGGGCCTCCAACACTGAAGCTTTCTTT; CDR3aa: CASSRASNTEAFF
v_gene: TRBV24-1; j_gene: TRBJ1-3; abundance: few; d_gene: -; CDR3nt: TGTGCCACCAGTACGGACGGAAACACCATATATTTT; CDR3aa: CATSTDGNTIYF
v_gene: TRBV6-5; j_gene: TRBJ2-1; abundance: -; d_gene: -; CDR3nt: TGTGCCAGCAGTTACTCGGGGACGCCTGGGAATGAGCAGTTCTTC; CDR3aa: CASSYSGTPGNEQFF
v_gene: TRBV4-3; j_gene: TRBJ2-7; abundance: -; d_gene: TRBD2; CDR3nt: TGCGCCAGCAGCCAAGAGGGACTAGCGGGACGTTCCTACGAGCAGTACTTC; CDR3aa: CASSQEGLAGRSYEQYF
v_gene: TRBV28; j_gene: TRBJ1-5; abundance: many; d_gene: TRBD1; CDR3nt: TGTGCCAGCCTTAACAGGGGGGGATCCAATCAGCCCCAGCATTTT; CDR3aa: CASLNRGGSNQPQHF
v_gene: TRBV14; j_gene: TRBJ2-5; abundance: few; d_gene: TRBD2; CDR3nt: TGTGCCAGCAGCCCCCGACTAGCGGGACCCGAGACCCAGTACTTC; CDR3aa: CASSPRLAGPETQYF
v_gene: TRBV29-1; j_gene: TRBJ1-3; abundance: -; d_gene: -; CDR3nt: TGCAGCGTTGAGCCTAGCTCTGGAAACACCATATATTTT; CDR3aa: CSVEPSSGNTIYF
v_gene: TRBV28; j_gene: TRBJ1-2; abundance: -; d_gene: -; CDR3nt: TGTGCCAGCAGCACCCCGGGGGCCAGTAACTATGGCTACACCTTC; CDR3aa: CASSTPGASNYGYTF
v_gene: TRBV20-1; j_gene: TRBJ2-7; abundance: -; d_gene: TRBD1; CDR3nt: TGCAGTGCCACCGGGACAGGGGAGGATCACTACGAGCAGTACTTC; CDR3aa: CSATGTGEDHYEQYF
v_gene: TRBV20-1; j_gene: TRBJ2-5; abundance: -; d_gene: TRBD2; CDR3nt: TGCAGTGCCCCCCAACGGGGGAGGGCCCAAGAGACCCAGTACTTC; CDR3aa: CSAPQRGRAQETQYF
v_gene: TRBV2; j_gene: TRBJ1-2; abundance: -; d_gene: TRBD1; CDR3nt: TGTGCCAGCAGTCGAAGTGGGACAGCTAACTATGGCTACACCTTC; CDR3aa: CASSRSGTANYGYTF
v_gene: TRBV10-2; j_gene: TRBJ2-7; abundance: many; d_gene: -; CDR3nt: TGCGCCAGCAAAGGACTTAAATTAGACAGCTCCTACGAGCAGTACTTC; CDR3aa: CASKGLKLDSSYEQYF
v_gene: TRBV7-6; j_gene: TRBJ2-3; abundance: few; d_gene: -; CDR3nt: TGTGCCAGCAGCTTGGCCCCTAAGGGGGGGCAAGATACGCAGTATTTT; CDR3aa: CASSLAPKGGQDTQYF
v_gene: TRBV27; j_gene: TRBJ1-2; abundance: -; d_gene: -; CDR3nt: TGTGCCAGCAGTTTATCCCTGGGGGGGATCGGTTATGGCTACACCTTC; CDR3aa: CASSLSLGGIGYGYTF
v_gene: TRBV29-1; j_gene: TRBJ2-3; abundance: few; d_gene: -; CDR3nt: TGCAGCGTTGATGAATCCACAGATACGCAGTATTTT; CDR3aa: CSVDESTDTQYF
v_gene: TRBV29-1; j_gene: TRBJ2-7; abundance: many; d_gene: TRBD2; CDR3nt: TGCAGCGCACTTACTAGCGGCTACGAGCAGTACTTC; CDR3aa: CSALTSGYEQYF
v_gene: TRBV29-1; j_gene: TRBJ2-1; abundance: few; d_gene: TRBD2; CDR3nt: TGCAGCGTTGAAGGGAGAACTAGCGGGATTGCTGGCAATGAGCAGTTCTTC; CDR3aa: CSVEGRTSGIAGNEQFF
v_gene: TRBV4-3; j_gene: TRBJ1-1; abundance: few; d_gene: -; CDR3nt: TGCGCCAGCAGCCAGCACAGGGTCGCTGAAGCTTTCTTT; CDR3aa: CASSQHRVAEAFF
v_gene: TRBV20-1; j_gene: TRBJ2-7; abundance: few; d_gene: TRBD2; CDR3nt: TGCAGTGCTAGGGTGACTAGCGGGACTGGTGAGCAGTACTTC; CDR3aa: CSARVTSGTGEQYF
v_gene: TRBV6-6; j_gene: TRBJ1-1; abundance: -; d_gene: -; CDR3nt: TGTGCCAGCCGCCCCGGAGTGAACACTGAAGCTTTCTTT; CDR3aa: CASRPGVNTEAFF
v_gene: TRBV6-6; j_gene: TRBJ2-7; abundance: few; d_gene: -; CDR3nt: TGTGCCAGCAGTTACAGGGGTTACGACGAGCAGTACTTC; CDR3aa: CASSYRGYDEQYF
v_gene: TRBV4-3; j_gene: TRBJ1-1; abundance: -; d_gene: -; CDR3nt: TGCGCCAGCAGCCAGGACAGACAGAACACTGAAGCTTTCTTT; CDR3aa: CASSQDRQNTEAFF
v_gene: TRBV12-3/TRBV12-4; j_gene: TRBJ1-1; abundance: -; d_gene: -; CDR3nt: TGTGCCAGCAGTTTAAGCGGGGCAGCTGAAGCTTTCTTT; CDR3aa: CASSLSGAAEAFF
v_gene: TRBV6-1; j_gene: TRBJ2-5; abundance: -; d_gene: -; CDR3nt: TGTGCCAGCAGTGATCAGGGGTCGACAAAGGAGACCCAGTACTTC; CDR3aa: CASSDQGSTKETQYF
v_gene: TRBV2; j_gene: TRBJ2-1; abundance: few; d_gene: -; CDR3nt: TGTGCCAGCAGCGATGACAGAAATGAGCAGTTCTTC; CDR3aa: CASSDDRNEQFF
v_gene: TRBV7-3; j_gene: TRBJ2-7; abundance: -; d_gene: -; CDR3nt: TGTGCCAGCAGCCGAGCCCTGGACAACAACGACGAGCAGTACTTC; CDR3aa: CASSRALDNNDEQYF
v_gene: TRBV4-1; j_gene: TRBJ2-7; abundance: few; d_gene: -; CDR3nt: TGCGCCAGCAGCCAAGATCTGAGCTCCTACGAGCAGTACTTC; CDR3aa: CASSQDLSSYEQYF
v_gene: TRBV9; j_gene: TRBJ1-2; abundance: -; d_gene: TRBD1; CDR3nt: TGTGCCAGCAGCGTGGGACAGGACGGCTACACCTTC; CDR3aa: CASSVGQDGYTF
v_gene: TRBV18; j_gene: TRBJ1-6; abundance: few; d_gene: -; CDR3nt: TGTGCCAGCTCACCAAACGTGGGTAATTCACCCCTCCACTTT; CDR3aa: CASSPNVGNSPLHF
v_gene: TRBV5-1; j_gene: TRBJ2-2; abundance: -; d_gene: -; CDR3nt: TGCGCCAGCAGACCCGGACAGACCAGCCAGTACACCGGGGAGCTGTTTTTT; CDR3aa: CASRPGQTSQYTGELFF
v_gene: TRBV4-1; j_gene: TRBJ1-5; abundance: -; d_gene: -; CDR3nt: TGCGCCAGCAGCCTCGTCCGGGACAATTATAGCAATCAGCCCCAGCATTTT; CDR3aa: CASSLVRDNYSNQPQHF
v_gene: TRBV5-1; j_gene: TRBJ2-7; abundance: -; d_gene: TRBD1; CDR3nt: TGCGCCAGCAGCTTGGTGGGGACAGGGTTGGACGAGCAGTACTTC; CDR3aa: CASSLVGTGLDEQYF
v_gene: TRBV20-1; j_gene: TRBJ2-1; abundance: -; d_gene: TRBD2; CDR3nt: TGCAGTGCTAGCCCAGGAGGGAGCGGGAGGGCCAATGAGCAGTTCTTC; CDR3aa: CSASPGGSGRANEQFF
v_gene: TRBV4-1; j_gene: TRBJ2-3; abundance: few; d_gene: TRBD2; CDR3nt: TGCGCCAGCAGACGAGAAGCGGGGGGCTTACTCACAGATACGCAGTATTTT; CDR3aa: CASRREAGGLLTDTQYF
v_gene: TRBV12-3/TRBV12-4; j_gene: TRBJ2-5; abundance: few; d_gene: -; CDR3nt: TGTGCCAGCAGTTTAGGGGAGTCTGCGCAAGAGACCCAGTACTTC; CDR3aa: CASSLGESAQETQYF